This T cell receptor (beta chain) was found in a study of ipilimumab plus nivolumab after autologous stem cell transplantation. Sequenced by immunoSEQ multiplex PCR; TCRdb stores in-frame clones only, minus some. The sample holds roughly 40,000 clones, approximately 92% seen once. Trimming removed 3 bases at V and 7 bases at J, with 3 bases between. The CDR3 has 11 amino acids. The germline V gene encodes CDR1 MDHEN and CDR2 SYDVKM. The sequences come from PBMCs, collected in a trial of ipilimumab plus nivolumab as post-transplant consolidation. The gene calls are TRBV28 and TRBJ1-4; D is uncertain. This clonotype originated in a male donor with multiple myeloma. The CDR3 spells CASSFGEKLFF. In DNA form, the CDR3 reads TGTGCCAGCAGTTTCGGTGAAAAACTGTTTTTT.